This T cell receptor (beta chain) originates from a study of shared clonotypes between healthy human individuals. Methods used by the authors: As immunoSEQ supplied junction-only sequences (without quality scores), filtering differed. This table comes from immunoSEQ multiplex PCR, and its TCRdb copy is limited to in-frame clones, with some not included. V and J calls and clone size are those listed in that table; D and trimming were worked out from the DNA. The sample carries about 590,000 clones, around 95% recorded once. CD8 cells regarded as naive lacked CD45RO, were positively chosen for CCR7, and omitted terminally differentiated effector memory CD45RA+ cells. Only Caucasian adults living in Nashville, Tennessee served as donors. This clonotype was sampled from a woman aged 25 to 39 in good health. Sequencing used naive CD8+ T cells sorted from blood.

As DNA, the CDR3 is TGTGCCAGCAGCTTAGACGGTTTTTTTGGAGTTCAAAATGAGCAGTTCTTC. Protein product: CASSLDGFFGVQNEQFF. The J gene is TRBJ2-1, the V gene TRBV7-2; D is ambiguous. CDR1 SGHTA and CDR2 FQGNSA come from the germline V gene. The CDR3 runs to 17 residues. V lost 1 base to trimming and J lost 7 bases, with 20 bases between them.